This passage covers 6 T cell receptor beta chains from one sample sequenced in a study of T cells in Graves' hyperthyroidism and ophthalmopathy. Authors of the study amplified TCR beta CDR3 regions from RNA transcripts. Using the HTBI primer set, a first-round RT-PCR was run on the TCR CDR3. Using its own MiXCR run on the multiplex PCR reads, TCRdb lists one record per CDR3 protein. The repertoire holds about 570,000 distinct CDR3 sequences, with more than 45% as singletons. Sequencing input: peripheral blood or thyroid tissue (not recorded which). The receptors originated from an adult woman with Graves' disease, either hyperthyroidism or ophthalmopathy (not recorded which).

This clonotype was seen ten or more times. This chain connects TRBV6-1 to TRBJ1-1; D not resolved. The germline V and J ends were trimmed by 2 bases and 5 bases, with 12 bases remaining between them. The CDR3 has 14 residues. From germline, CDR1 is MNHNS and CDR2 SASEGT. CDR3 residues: CASSEQPRRTEAFF. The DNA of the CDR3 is TGTGCCAGCAGTGAACAACCCCGAAGGACTGAAGCTTTCTTT.

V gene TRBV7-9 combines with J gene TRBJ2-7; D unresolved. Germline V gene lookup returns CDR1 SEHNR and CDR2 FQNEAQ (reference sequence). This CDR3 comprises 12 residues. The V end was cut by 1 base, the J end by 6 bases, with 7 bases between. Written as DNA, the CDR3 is TGTGCCAGCAGCTTAGGGGCGGCCGAGCAGTACTTC. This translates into CASSLGAAEQYF.

The CDR3 region is CATTKMPGLEAFF. CDR3 DNA: TGTGCCACCACCAAGATGCCGGGGCTTGAAGCTTTCTTT. The V gene is TRBV15, the J gene TRBJ1-1; D perhaps matches TRBD1 (5 bases). Germline CDR1 is LNHNV and CDR2 is YYDKDF (reference sequence). This CDR3 is 13 amino acids long. The V end lost 7 bases, the J end lost 7 bases, and 16 bases lay between the germline ends.

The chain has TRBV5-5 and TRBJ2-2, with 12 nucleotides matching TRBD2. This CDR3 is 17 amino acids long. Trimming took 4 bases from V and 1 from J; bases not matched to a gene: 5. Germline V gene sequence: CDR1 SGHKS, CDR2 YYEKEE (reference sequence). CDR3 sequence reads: CASSAKLAGGNTGELFF. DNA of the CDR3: TGTGCCAGCAGCGCTAAACTAGCGGGAGGGAACACCGGGGAGCTGTTTTTT.

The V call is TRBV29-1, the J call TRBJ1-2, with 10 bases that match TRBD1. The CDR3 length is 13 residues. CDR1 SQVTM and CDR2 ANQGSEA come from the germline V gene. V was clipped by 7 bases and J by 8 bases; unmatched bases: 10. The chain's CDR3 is CSGGDRGSDGYTF. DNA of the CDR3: TGCAGCGGGGGGGACAGGGGATCGGACGGCTACACCTTC.

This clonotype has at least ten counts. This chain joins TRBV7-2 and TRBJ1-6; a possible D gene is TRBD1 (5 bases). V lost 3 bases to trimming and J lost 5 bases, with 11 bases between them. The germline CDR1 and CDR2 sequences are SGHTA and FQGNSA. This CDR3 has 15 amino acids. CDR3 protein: CASSFGGVHNSPLHF. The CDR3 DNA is TGTGCCAGCAGCTTTGGGGGGGTGCATAATTCACCCCTCCACTTT.